Listed below are T cell receptor beta chains from one sample, sequenced in a study of OX40 agonist ivuxolimab in advanced cancers. Sequencing was performed with immunoSEQ multiplex PCR; in TCRdb, only in-frame clones are kept and a portion is missing. The table shows 50,000 to 75,000 clones, with roughly 86% occurring only once. The sample was CD4+ or CD8+ T cells sorted from blood, taken in a trial of the OX40 agonist ivuxolimab. The receptors were gathered from an adult with an advanced solid tumor such as melanoma, head and neck, liver or kidney cancer. Each CDR3 is given with its conserved first and last residue.

>TRBV2|TRBJ2-7
CASSGGTGAYEQYF
>TRBV11-3|TRBJ2-3
CASSLRQGNTDTQYF
>TRBV5-6|TRBJ2-3
CASSSRLSDTQYF
>TRBV4-1|TRBJ2-3
CASSQGDISTDTQYF
>TRBV4-1|TRBJ1-6
CASSQQGLSSYNSPLHF
>TRBV6-5|TRBJ2-7
CASSYPGYEQYF
>TRBV7-9|TRBJ1-1
CASSQAGGWTEAFF
>TRBV19|TRBJ1-2
CASSSLGGYGYTF
>TRBV25-1|TRBJ1-1
CASSRGQKNTEAFF
>TRBV9|TRBJ2-7
CASSEWGLSEQYF
>TRBV5-1|TRBJ1-1
CASSLKTGSYTEAFF
>TRBV7-7|TRBJ2-2
CASSPQGAGGELFF
>TRBV2|TRBJ1-2
CASSYPGEGYGYTF
>TRBV19|TRBJ1-5
CASSINRWSNQPQHF
>TRBV6-1|TRBJ2-6
CASRQESSGANVLTF
>TRBV6-1|TRBJ2-5
CASSGVRVGQETQYF
>TRBV5-6|TRBJ1-5
CASSLGSHNQPQRF
>TRBV5-8|TRBJ2-3
CASRWTSGITDTQYF
>TRBV6-6|TRBJ2-7
CASSTPGTPSYEQYF
>TRBV6-1|TRBJ1-2
CASSRVYGYTF
>TRBV6-4|TRBJ1-1
CASSPRGTGVNTEAFF
>TRBV5-1|TRBJ1-3
CASSATTFSGNTIYF
>TRBV7-8|TRBJ1-3
CASGGWTGNTIYF
>TRBV5-6|TRBJ1-5
CASSFWGLGNQPQHF
>TRBV5-1|TRBJ2-7
CASSSQRALTYEQYF
>TRBV18|TRBJ2-2
CASSPPSSGELFF
>TRBV6-5|TRBJ2-1
CASSRDRSSYNEQFF
>TRBV5-1|TRBJ1-3
CASSQEGWLGKSSGNTIYF
>TRBV18|TRBJ2-3
CASSTRSSGGAMFSDTQYF
>TRBV11-2|TRBJ1-3
CASSLAGGSGGTIYF
>TRBV9|TRBJ2-5
CASSVAAAGGQETQYF
>TRBV15|TRBJ2-7
CATSRGTSGGLSYEQYF
>TRBV18|TRBJ1-5
CASSPPGIRAQPQHF
>TRBV7-9|TRBJ2-2
CASSLTQGKAGELFF
>TRBV18|TRBJ1-2
CASSPQGDGYGYTF
>TRBV6-1|TRBJ1-1
CASTRRSVTEAFF
>TRBV6-6|TRBJ1-5
CASSYGGTGNQPQHF
>TRBV19|TRBJ1-2
CASKGQTNYGYTF
>TRBV7-3|TRBJ2-3
CASKTSGLSTDTQYF
>TRBV7-9|TRBJ2-3
CASSPLGAENTDTQYF